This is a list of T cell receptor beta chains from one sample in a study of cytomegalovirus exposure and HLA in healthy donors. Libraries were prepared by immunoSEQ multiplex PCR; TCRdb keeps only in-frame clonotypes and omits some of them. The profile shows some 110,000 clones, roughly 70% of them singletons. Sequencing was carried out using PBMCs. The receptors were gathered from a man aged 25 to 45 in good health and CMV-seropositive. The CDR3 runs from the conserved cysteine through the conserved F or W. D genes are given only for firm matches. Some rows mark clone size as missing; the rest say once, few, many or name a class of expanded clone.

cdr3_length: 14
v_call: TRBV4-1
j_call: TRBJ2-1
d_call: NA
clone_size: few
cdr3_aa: CASSHTGRYNEQFF
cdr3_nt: TGCGCCAGCAGCCATACAGGGCGCTACAATGAGCAGTTCTTC

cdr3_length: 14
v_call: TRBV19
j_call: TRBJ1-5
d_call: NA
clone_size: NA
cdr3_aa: CASSPAGGHQPQHF
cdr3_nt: TGTGCCAGTAGTCCAGCCGGGGGTCATCAGCCCCAGCATTTT

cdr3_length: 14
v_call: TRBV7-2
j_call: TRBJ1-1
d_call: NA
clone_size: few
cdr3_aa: CASRPDQGGTEAFF
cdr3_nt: TGTGCCAGCAGACCCGATCAGGGAGGCACTGAAGCTTTCTTT

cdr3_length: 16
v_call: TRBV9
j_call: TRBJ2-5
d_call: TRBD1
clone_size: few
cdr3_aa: CASSKMTGGPVETQYF
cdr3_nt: TGTGCCAGCAGCAAAATGACAGGGGGCCCTGTAGAGACCCAGTACTTC

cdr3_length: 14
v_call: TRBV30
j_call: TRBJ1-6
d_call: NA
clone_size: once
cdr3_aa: CAWSVLGGDSPLHF
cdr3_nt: TGTGCCTGGAGTGTACTAGGGGGAGATTCACCCCTCCACTTT

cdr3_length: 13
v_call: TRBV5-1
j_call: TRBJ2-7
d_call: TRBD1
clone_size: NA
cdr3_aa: CASSPDRGYEQYF
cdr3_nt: TGCGCCAGCAGCCCGGACAGGGGGTACGAGCAGTACTTC

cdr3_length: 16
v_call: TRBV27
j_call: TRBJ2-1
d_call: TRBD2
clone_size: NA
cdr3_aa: CASSPQWTSGTNEQFF
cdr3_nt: TGTGCCAGCAGTCCTCAATGGACTAGCGGGACCAATGAGCAGTTCTTC

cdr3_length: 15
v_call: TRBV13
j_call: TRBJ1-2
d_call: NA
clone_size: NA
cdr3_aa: CASRGRSGTNYGYTF
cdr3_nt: TGTGCCAGCAGAGGACGGAGCGGCACTAACTATGGCTACACCTTC

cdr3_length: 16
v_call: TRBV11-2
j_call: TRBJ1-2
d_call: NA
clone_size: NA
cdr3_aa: CASSLDGEVTNYGYTF
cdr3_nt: TGTGCCAGCAGCTTAGATGGGGAGGTTACTAACTATGGCTACACCTTC

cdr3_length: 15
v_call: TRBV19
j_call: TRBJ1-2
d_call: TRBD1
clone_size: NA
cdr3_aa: CASSTGGKTHYGYTF
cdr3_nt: TGTGCCAGTAGTACAGGGGGCAAAACTCACTATGGCTACACCTTC

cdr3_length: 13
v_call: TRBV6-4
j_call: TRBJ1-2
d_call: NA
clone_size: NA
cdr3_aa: CASSEGGNYGYTF
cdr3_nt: TGTGCCAGCAGTGAGGGGGGTAACTATGGCTACACCTTC

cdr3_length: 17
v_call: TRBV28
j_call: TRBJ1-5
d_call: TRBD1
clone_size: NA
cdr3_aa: CASSLLGQVTGNQPQHF
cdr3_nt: TGTGCCAGCAGTTTATTAGGACAGGTTACGGGCAATCAGCCCCAGCATTTT

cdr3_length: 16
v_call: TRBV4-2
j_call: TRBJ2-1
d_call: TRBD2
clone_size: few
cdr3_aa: CASSQGIAGEYNEQFF
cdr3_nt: TGTGCCAGCAGCCAAGGCATAGCGGGGGAATACAATGAGCAGTTCTTC

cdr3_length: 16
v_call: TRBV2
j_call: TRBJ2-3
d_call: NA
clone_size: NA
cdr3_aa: CASGDPGGRLTDTQYF
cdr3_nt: TGTGCCAGCGGGGACCCGGGGGGCCGTTTGACAGATACGCAGTATTTT

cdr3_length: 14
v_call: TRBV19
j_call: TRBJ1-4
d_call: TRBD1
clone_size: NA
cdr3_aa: CASSRQGSGEKLFF
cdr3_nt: TGTGCCAGTAGTCGACAGGGATCGGGTGAAAAACTGTTTTTT

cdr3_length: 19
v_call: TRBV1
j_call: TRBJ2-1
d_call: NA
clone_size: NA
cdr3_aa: CTSSPILAGGGSGQNEQFF
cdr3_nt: TGCACCAGCAGCCCGATACTAGCGGGGGGGGGATCAGGTCAGAATGAGCAGTTCTTC

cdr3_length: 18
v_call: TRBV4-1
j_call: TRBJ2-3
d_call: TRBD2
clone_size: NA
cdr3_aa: CASSRLVVGGRKTDTQYF
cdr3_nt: TGCGCCAGCAGCCGCCTCGTGGTTGGCGGGAGAAAGACAGATACGCAGTATTTT

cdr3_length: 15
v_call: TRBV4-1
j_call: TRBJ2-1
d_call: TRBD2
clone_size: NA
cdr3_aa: CASSSLAGGQDEQFF
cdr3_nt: TGCGCCAGCAGCTCACTAGCGGGGGGCCAGGATGAGCAGTTCTTC

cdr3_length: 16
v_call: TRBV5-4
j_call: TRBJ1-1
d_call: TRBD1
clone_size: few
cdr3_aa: CASTLVGLGGTGEAFF
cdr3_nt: TGTGCCAGCACCTTGGTGGGGCTGGGAGGGACAGGTGAAGCTTTCTTT

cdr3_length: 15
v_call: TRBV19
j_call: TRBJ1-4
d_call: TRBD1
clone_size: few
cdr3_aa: CASSRGDRVDEKLFF
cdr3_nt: TGTGCCAGTAGTAGAGGGGACAGGGTGGATGAAAAACTGTTTTTT

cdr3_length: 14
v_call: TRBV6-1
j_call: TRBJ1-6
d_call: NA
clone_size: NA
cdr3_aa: CASCESSYNSPLHF
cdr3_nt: TGTGCCAGCTGCGAGAGCTCCTATAATTCACCCCTCCACTTT

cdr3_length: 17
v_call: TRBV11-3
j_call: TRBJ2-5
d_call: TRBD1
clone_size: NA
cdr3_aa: CASSLGSHTGGEETQYF
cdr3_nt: TGTGCCAGCAGCTTAGGGTCCCATACAGGGGGTGAAGAGACCCAGTACTTC

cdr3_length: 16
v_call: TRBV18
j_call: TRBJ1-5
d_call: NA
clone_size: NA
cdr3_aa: CASSPGGAGSNQPQHF
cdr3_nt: TGTGCCAGCTCACCAGGGGGGGCAGGGAGCAATCAGCCCCAGCATTTT

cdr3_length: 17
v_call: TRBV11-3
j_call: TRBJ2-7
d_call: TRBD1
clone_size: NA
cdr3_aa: CASSLGAGGDRPYEQYF
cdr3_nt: TGTGCCAGCAGCTTAGGGGCAGGGGGCGACCGACCCTACGAGCAGTACTTC

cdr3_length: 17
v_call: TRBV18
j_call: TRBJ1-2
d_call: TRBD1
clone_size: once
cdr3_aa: CASSPRDRGLADYGYTF
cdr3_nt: TGTGCCAGCTCACCCCGGGACAGGGGGCTGGCAGACTATGGCTACACCTTC

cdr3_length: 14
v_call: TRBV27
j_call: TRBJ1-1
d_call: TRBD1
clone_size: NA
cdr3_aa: CASSLYPGTAEAFF
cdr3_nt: TGTGCCAGCAGTTTATACCCAGGGACAGCTGAAGCTTTCTTT

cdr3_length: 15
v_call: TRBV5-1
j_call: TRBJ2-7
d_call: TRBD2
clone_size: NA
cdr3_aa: CASSLVAGGDYEQYF
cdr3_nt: TGCGCCAGCAGCTTGGTAGCGGGGGGGGATTACGAGCAGTACTTC

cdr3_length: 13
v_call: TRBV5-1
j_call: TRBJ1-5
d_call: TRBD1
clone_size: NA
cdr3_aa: CASSQGANQPQHF
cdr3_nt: TGCGCCAGCAGCCAGGGGGCCAATCAGCCCCAGCATTTT

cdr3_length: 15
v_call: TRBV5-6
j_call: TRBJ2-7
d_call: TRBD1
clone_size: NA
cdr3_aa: CASSLEGTGTYEQYF
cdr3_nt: TGTGCCAGCAGCTTGGAAGGGACAGGGACCTACGAGCAGTACTTC

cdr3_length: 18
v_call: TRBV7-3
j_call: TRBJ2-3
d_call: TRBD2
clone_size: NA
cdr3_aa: CASSLQASGGASTDTQYF
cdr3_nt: TGTGCCAGCAGCTTACAGGCTAGCGGGGGGGCGAGCACAGATACGCAGTATTTT

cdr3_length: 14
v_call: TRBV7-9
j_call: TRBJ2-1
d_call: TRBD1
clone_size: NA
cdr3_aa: CASSWRQGANEQFF
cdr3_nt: TGTGCCAGCAGCTGGAGACAGGGGGCGAATGAGCAGTTCTTC

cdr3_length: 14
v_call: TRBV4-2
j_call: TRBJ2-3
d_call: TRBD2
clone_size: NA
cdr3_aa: CASKERGGKDTQYF
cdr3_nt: TGTGCCAGCAAGGAGCGGGGGGGCAAAGATACGCAGTATTTT

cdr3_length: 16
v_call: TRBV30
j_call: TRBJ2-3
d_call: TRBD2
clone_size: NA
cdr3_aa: CAWSSAGGWGTDTQYF
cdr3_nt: TGTGCCTGGAGCTCGGCGGGGGGGTGGGGCACAGATACGCAGTATTTT

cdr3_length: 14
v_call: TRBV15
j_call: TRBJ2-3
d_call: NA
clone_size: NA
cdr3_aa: CATTQPSHTDTQYF
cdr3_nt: TGTGCCACCACCCAGCCTAGCCACACAGATACGCAGTATTTT

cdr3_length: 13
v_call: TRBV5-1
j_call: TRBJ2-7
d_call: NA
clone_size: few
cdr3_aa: CASSLQGSYEQYF
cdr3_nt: TGCGCCAGCAGCTTGCAGGGCTCCTACGAGCAGTACTTC

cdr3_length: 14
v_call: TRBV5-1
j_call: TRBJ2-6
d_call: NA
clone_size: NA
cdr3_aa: CASSVNQGANVLTF
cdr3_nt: TGCGCCAGCAGCGTCAATCAGGGGGCCAACGTCCTGACTTTC

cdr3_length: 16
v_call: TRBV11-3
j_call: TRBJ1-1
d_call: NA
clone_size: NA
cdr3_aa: CASSPPQRGQATEAFF
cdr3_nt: TGTGCCAGCAGCCCCCCCCAGAGAGGGCAGGCGACTGAAGCTTTCTTT

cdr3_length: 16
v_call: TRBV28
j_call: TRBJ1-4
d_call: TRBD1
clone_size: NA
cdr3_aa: CASSSATGTGEEKLFF
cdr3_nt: TGTGCCAGCAGTTCCGCGACCGGGACAGGGGAAGAAAAACTGTTTTTT

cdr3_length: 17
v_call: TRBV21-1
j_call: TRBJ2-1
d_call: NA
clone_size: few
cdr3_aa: CASSKAQLGGSYNEQFF
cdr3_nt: TGTGCCAGCAGCAAAGCTCAACTGGGGGGGAGCTACAATGAGCAGTTCTTC

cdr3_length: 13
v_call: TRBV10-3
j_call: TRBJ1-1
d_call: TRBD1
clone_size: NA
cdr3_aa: CAGGQGRNTEAFF
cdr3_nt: TGTGCCGGAGGACAGGGAAGGAACACTGAAGCTTTCTTT